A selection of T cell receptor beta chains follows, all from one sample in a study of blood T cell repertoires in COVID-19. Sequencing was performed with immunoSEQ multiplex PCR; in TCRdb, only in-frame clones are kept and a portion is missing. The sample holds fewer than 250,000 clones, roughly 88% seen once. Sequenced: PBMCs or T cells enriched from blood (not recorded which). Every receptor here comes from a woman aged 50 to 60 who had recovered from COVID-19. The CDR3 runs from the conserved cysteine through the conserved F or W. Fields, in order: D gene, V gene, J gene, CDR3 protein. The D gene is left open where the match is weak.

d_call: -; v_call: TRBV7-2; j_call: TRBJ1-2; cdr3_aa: CASSSSGVGVSYGYTF
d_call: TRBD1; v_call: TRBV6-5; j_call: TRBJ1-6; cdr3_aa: CASSYQGVVGSPLHF
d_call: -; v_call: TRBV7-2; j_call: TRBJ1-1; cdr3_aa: CASSSSRTDGYTEAFF
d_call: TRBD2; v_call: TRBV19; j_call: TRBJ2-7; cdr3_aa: CASTRGGTDYEQYF
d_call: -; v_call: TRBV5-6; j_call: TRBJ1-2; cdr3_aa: CASSLGGGGGYTF
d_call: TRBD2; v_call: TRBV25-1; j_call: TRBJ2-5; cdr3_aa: CASSERLIGLAGSETQYF
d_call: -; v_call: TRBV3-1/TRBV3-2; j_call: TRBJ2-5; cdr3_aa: CASSQRLRMYF
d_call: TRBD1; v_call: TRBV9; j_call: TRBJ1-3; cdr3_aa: CASNRQGKGSTIYF
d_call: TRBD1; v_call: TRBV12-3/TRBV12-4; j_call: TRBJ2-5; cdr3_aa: CASRGQGGETQYF
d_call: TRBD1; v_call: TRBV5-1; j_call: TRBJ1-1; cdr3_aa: CASSLYRGNTEAFF
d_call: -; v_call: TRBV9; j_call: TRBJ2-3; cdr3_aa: CASSAHPSVTDTQYF
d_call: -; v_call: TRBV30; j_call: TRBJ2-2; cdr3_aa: CAWSVIFGGELFF
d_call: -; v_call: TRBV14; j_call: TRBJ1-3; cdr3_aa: CASSQLYRAGNTIYF
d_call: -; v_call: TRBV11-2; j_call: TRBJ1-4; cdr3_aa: CASSRNRFTNEKLFF
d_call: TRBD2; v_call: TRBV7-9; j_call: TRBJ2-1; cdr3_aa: CASSGQGLAGDYEQFF
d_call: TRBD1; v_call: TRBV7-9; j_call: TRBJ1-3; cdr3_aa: CASSRRGPSGNTIYF
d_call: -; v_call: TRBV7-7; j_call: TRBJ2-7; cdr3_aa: CASSLGPGEVYEQYF
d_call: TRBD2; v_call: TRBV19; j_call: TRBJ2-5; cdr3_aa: CASSTGYSGSYQETQYF
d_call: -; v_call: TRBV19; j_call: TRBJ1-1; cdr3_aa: CASSIGAFWASGDRHEAFF
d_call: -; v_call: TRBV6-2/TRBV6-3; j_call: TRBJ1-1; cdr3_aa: CASSLRGAQIGAFF
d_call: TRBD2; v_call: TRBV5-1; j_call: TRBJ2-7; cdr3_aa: CASSEGTSGFSSYEQYF
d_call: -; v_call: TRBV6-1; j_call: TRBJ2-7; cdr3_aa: CASSEALSASLPYEQYF
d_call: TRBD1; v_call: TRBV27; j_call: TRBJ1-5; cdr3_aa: CASSIHGTGKGSNQPQHF
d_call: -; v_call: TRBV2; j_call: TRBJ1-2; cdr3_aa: CASSEYKQNYGYTF
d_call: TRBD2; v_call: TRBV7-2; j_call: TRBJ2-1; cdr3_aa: CASSPRVAGYNEQFF
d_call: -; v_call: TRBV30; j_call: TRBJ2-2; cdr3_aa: CAWSGVPGELFF
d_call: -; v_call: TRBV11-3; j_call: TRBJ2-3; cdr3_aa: CASSQGLGTDTQYF
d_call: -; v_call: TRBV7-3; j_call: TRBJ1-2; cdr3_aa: CASSFTGGFGYTF
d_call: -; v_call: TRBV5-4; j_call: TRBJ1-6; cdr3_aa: CASRAPGAPGSPLHF
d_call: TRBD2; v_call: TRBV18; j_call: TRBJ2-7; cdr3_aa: CASSTRTGLAGYEQYF
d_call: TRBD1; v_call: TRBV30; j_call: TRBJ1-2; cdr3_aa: CASNPGQGTGNYGYTF
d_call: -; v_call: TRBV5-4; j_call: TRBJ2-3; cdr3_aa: CASRLDSNTDTQYF
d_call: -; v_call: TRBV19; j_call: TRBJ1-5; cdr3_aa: CASTGTLNQPQHF
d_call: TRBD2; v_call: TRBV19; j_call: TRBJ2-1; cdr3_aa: CASSITSGTARDEQFF
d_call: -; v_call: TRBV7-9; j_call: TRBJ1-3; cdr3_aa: CASSKYRTTASGNTIYF
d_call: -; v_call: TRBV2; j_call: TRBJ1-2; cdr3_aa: CASSAGNYGYTF
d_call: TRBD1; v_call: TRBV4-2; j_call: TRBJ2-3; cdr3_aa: CASSQGYPGQAIDTQYF
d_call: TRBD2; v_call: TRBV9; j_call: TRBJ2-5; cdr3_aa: CASSVGLTSVETQYF
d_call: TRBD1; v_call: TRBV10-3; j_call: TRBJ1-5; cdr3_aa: CAISGTGGYQPQHF
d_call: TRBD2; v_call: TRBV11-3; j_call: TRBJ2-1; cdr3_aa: CASSPGLATNEQFF
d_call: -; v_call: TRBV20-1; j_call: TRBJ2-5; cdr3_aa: CSASSGGGGQETQYF
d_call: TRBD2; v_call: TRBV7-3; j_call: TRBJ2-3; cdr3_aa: CASSLQGLALSSTDTQYF
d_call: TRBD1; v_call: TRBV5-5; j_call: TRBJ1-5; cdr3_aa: CASSLFLLQGEDQPQHF
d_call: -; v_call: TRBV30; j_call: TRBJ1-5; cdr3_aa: CAWAGGYNQPQHF
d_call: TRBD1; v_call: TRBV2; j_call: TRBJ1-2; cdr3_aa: CASIGQGIGGYTF
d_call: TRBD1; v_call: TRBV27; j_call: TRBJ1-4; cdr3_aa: CASGDRDNEKLFF
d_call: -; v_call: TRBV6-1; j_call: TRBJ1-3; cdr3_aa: CASSEQAPSGNTIYF
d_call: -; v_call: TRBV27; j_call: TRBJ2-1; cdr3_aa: CASSFLGGALDNEQFF
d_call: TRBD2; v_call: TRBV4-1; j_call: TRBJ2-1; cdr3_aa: CASSQKSGLAGVNEQFF
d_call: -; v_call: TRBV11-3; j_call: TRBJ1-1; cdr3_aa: CASSQRRGVNTEAFF
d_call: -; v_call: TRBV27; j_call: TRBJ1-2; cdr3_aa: CASSPHQGSGYTF
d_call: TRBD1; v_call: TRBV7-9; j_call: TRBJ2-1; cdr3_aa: CASSSITGGWGQFF
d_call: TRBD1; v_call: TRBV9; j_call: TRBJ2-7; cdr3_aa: CASSKTGGIYEQYF
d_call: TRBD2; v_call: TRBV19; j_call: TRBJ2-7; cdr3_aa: CASSRGRASGTGEQYF
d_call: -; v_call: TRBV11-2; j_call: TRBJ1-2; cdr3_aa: CASSLFGYYGYTF
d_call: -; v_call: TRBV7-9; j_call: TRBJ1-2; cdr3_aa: CASLRADYGYTF
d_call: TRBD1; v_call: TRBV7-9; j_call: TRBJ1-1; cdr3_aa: CASSSGGRGNTEAFF
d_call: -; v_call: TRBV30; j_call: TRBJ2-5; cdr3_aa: CAWSVGQGIVKYF
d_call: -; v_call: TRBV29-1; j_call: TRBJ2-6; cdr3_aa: CSVGQSGANVLTF